These T cell receptor beta chains were read from a single sample in a study of graft-versus-host responses after intestinal transplantation. Libraries were prepared by immunoSEQ multiplex PCR; TCRdb keeps only in-frame clonotypes and omits some of them. Of over 100,000 clones in the sample, 85% to 95% are singletons; the top ten hold around 3%. No antigens are known for them. Sequences were derived from unstimulated CD8+ T cells sorted from spleen or lymph node cells, sampled before intestinal transplant. The source of these receptors is a human donor who received an intestinal transplant. The CDR3 runs from the conserved cysteine through the conserved F or W. The D gene is left open where the match is weak. Clone size appears in some rows only: once, few, many, or a class for an expanded clone.

D gene: -
V gene: TRBV28
clone size: -
J gene: TRBJ1-6
CDR3 protein: CASRSLESRDNSPLHF
CDR3 DNA: TGTGCCAGCAGGTCCCTGGAATCAAGAGATAATTCACCCCTCCACTTT

D gene: -
V gene: TRBV28
clone size: -
J gene: TRBJ2-1
CDR3 protein: CASSLSVGITSWQFF
CDR3 DNA: TGTGCCAGCAGTTTATCTGTGGGAATTACCTCGTGGCAGTTCTTC

D gene: TRBD1
V gene: TRBV28
clone size: -
J gene: TRBJ1-2
CDR3 protein: CASSLNLGQGAGYGYTF
CDR3 DNA: TGTGCCAGCAGTCTAAACCTGGGACAGGGGGCGGGGTATGGCTACACCTTC

D gene: -
V gene: TRBV15
clone size: -
J gene: TRBJ1-4
CDR3 protein: CATSRGATNEKLFF
CDR3 DNA: TGTGCCACCAGCAGGGGGGCGACTAATGAAAAACTGTTTTTT

D gene: TRBD2
V gene: TRBV29-1
clone size: -
J gene: TRBJ2-7
CDR3 protein: CSVELTSGRDTYEQYF
CDR3 DNA: TGCAGCGTTGAACTAACGAGCGGGAGGGACACCTACGAGCAGTACTTC

D gene: -
V gene: TRBV27
clone size: -
J gene: TRBJ2-7
CDR3 protein: CASSPSSYEQYF
CDR3 DNA: TGTGCCAGCAGTCCAAGCTCCTACGAGCAGTACTTC

D gene: -
V gene: TRBV9
clone size: -
J gene: TRBJ2-1
CDR3 protein: CASSSGTVNEQFF
CDR3 DNA: TGTGCCAGCAGCTCCGGGACTGTCAATGAGCAGTTCTTC

D gene: TRBD1
V gene: TRBV18
clone size: once
J gene: TRBJ1-4
CDR3 protein: CASSPRGLNEKLFF
CDR3 DNA: TGTGCCAGCTCACCCAGGGGGCTTAACGAAAAACTGTTTTTT

D gene: TRBD2
V gene: TRBV4-1
clone size: -
J gene: TRBJ2-7
CDR3 protein: CASSPTSGRAGYEQYF
CDR3 DNA: TGCGCCAGCAGCCCGACTAGCGGGAGGGCCGGGTACGAGCAGTACTTC

D gene: -
V gene: TRBV4-2
clone size: few
J gene: TRBJ1-5
CDR3 protein: CASSQEAGVSNQPQHF
CDR3 DNA: TGTGCCAGCAGCCAAGAGGCCGGGGTGAGCAATCAGCCCCAGCATTTT

D gene: -
V gene: TRBV5-6
clone size: -
J gene: TRBJ2-1
CDR3 protein: CASSLGSANEQFF
CDR3 DNA: TGTGCCAGCAGCTTGGGCAGCGCGAATGAGCAGTTCTTC

D gene: TRBD1
V gene: TRBV30
clone size: -
J gene: TRBJ2-1
CDR3 protein: CAWIRGTGVGNEQFF
CDR3 DNA: TGTGCCTGGATCCGCGGGACAGGGGTAGGCAATGAGCAGTTCTTC

D gene: -
V gene: TRBV11-2
clone size: -
J gene: TRBJ1-3
CDR3 protein: CASSPGPGGQASGNTIYF
CDR3 DNA: TGTGCCAGCAGCCCGGGCCCTGGGGGGCAGGCCTCTGGAAACACCATATATTTT

D gene: -
V gene: TRBV28
clone size: -
J gene: TRBJ2-7
CDR3 protein: CASSSPLHEQYF
CDR3 DNA: TGTGCCAGCAGTTCCCCCCTCCACGAGCAGTACTTC

D gene: -
V gene: TRBV19
clone size: -
J gene: TRBJ2-1
CDR3 protein: CASSVLLDNEQFF
CDR3 DNA: TGTGCCAGTAGCGTTCTACTAGATAATGAGCAGTTCTTC

D gene: -
V gene: TRBV28
clone size: -
J gene: TRBJ1-1
CDR3 protein: CASTLGFMNTEAFF
CDR3 DNA: TGTGCCAGCACATTGGGGTTCATGAACACTGAAGCTTTCTTT

D gene: TRBD1
V gene: TRBV7-7
clone size: -
J gene: TRBJ2-7
CDR3 protein: CASSLGTGYSYEQYF
CDR3 DNA: TGTGCCAGCAGCTTAGGGACAGGGTACTCCTACGAGCAGTACTTC

D gene: -
V gene: TRBV30
clone size: once
J gene: TRBJ1-1
CDR3 protein: CAWSPWLAEINTEAFF
CDR3 DNA: TGTGCCTGGTCCCCTTGGTTGGCAGAGATAAACACTGAAGCTTTCTTT

D gene: -
V gene: TRBV5-1
clone size: -
J gene: TRBJ2-7
CDR3 protein: CASSIGPDAYEQYF
CDR3 DNA: TGCGCCAGCAGCATAGGGCCGGATGCCTACGAGCAGTACTTC

D gene: -
V gene: TRBV7-6
clone size: -
J gene: TRBJ2-5
CDR3 protein: CASSRDQQETQYF
CDR3 DNA: TGTGCCAGCAGCCGGGACCAGCAAGAGACCCAGTACTTC

D gene: -
V gene: TRBV15
clone size: -
J gene: TRBJ2-1
CDR3 protein: CATSGLSSEQFF
CDR3 DNA: TGTGCCACCAGCGGCTTATCAAGTGAGCAGTTCTTC

D gene: -
V gene: TRBV4-1
clone size: -
J gene: TRBJ2-3
CDR3 protein: CASSLPGFEDTQYF
CDR3 DNA: TGCGCCAGCAGCCTGCCGGGCTTTGAAGATACGCAGTATTTT

D gene: TRBD2
V gene: TRBV27
clone size: once
J gene: TRBJ2-1
CDR3 protein: CASSPGTSGYNEQFF
CDR3 DNA: TGTGCCAGCAGTCCGGGGACTAGCGGCTACAATGAGCAGTTCTTC

D gene: -
V gene: TRBV19
clone size: -
J gene: TRBJ1-2
CDR3 protein: CASSIDLIWGLPTDGYTF
CDR3 DNA: TGTGCCAGTAGTATAGATCTAATATGGGGCCTCCCCACGGATGGCTACACCTTC

D gene: -
V gene: TRBV7-9
clone size: -
J gene: TRBJ2-1
CDR3 protein: CASSLAPHRTYNEQFF
CDR3 DNA: TGTGCCAGCAGCTTAGCGCCTCACAGGACTTACAATGAGCAGTTCTTC

D gene: TRBD2
V gene: TRBV19
clone size: -
J gene: TRBJ2-1
CDR3 protein: CASSLAGTYNEQFF
CDR3 DNA: TGTGCCAGTAGCTTAGCGGGAACCTACAATGAGCAGTTCTTC

D gene: TRBD2
V gene: TRBV7-9
clone size: -
J gene: TRBJ2-1
CDR3 protein: CASSPGLAKLYNEQFF
CDR3 DNA: TGTGCCAGCAGCCCCGGACTAGCGAAATTGTACAATGAGCAGTTCTTC

D gene: TRBD1
V gene: TRBV28
clone size: -
J gene: TRBJ2-5
CDR3 protein: CASSTRQGARVGRETQYF
CDR3 DNA: TGTGCCAGCAGTACCCGACAGGGGGCGAGGGTGGGACGAGAGACCCAGTACTTC

D gene: TRBD2
V gene: TRBV13
clone size: -
J gene: TRBJ2-1
CDR3 protein: CASSAGLAGHEQFF
CDR3 DNA: TGTGCCAGCAGCGCGGGACTAGCCGGCCATGAGCAGTTCTTC

D gene: TRBD2
V gene: TRBV9
clone size: -
J gene: TRBJ2-5
CDR3 protein: CASSSSGLVGETQYF
CDR3 DNA: TGTGCCAGCAGCTCCTCGGGACTAGTCGGGGAGACCCAGTACTTC

D gene: -
V gene: TRBV7-9
clone size: few
J gene: TRBJ1-5
CDR3 protein: CASSLEDQPQHF
CDR3 DNA: TGTGCCAGCAGCTTAGAGGATCAGCCCCAGCATTTT

D gene: TRBD2
V gene: TRBV30
clone size: -
J gene: TRBJ2-1
CDR3 protein: CAWRGAGEPPYNEQFF
CDR3 DNA: TGTGCCTGGAGGGGAGCGGGAGAACCCCCCTACAATGAGCAGTTCTTC

D gene: -
V gene: TRBV11-2
clone size: -
J gene: TRBJ1-3
CDR3 protein: CASSLGTAQTIYF
CDR3 DNA: TGTGCCAGCAGCTTAGGGACAGCGCAGACCATATATTTT

D gene: -
V gene: TRBV6-1
clone size: -
J gene: TRBJ2-7
CDR3 protein: CASSDQGGYEQYF
CDR3 DNA: TGTGCCAGCAGTGACCAAGGGGGCTACGAGCAGTACTTC

D gene: -
V gene: TRBV9
clone size: once
J gene: TRBJ2-5
CDR3 protein: CASSATDLKLKETQYF
CDR3 DNA: TGTGCCAGCAGCGCGACCGACTTAAAACTAAAAGAGACCCAGTACTTC

D gene: TRBD2
V gene: TRBV4-1
clone size: -
J gene: TRBJ2-7
CDR3 protein: CASSQTSGRGYEQYF
CDR3 DNA: TGCGCCAGCAGCCAAACTAGCGGGAGAGGGTACGAGCAGTACTTC

D gene: -
V gene: TRBV27
clone size: -
J gene: TRBJ1-4
CDR3 protein: CASSLSQGWGNGLFF
CDR3 DNA: TGTGCCAGCAGTTTATCTCAGGGTTGGGGGAATGGACTGTTTTTT

D gene: TRBD2
V gene: TRBV9
clone size: -
J gene: TRBJ2-7
CDR3 protein: CASSLGLAGEYEQYF
CDR3 DNA: TGTGCCAGCAGCCTCGGACTAGCGGGAGAGTACGAGCAGTACTTC

D gene: -
V gene: TRBV5-8
clone size: -
J gene: TRBJ1-1
CDR3 protein: CASSLGVGVNTEAFF
CDR3 DNA: TGTGCCAGCAGCTTGGGGGTTGGGGTGAACACTGAAGCTTTCTTT